The subject of this entry is one T cell receptor beta chain. Its specificity is not known. This record comes from a study of blood T cells in healthy people across ages. Broader study findings: More naive CD4+ cells and higher diversity marked long-lived donors relative to aged donors.

Next came a second PCR, run for about 7 to 12 cycles, which used a sample-barcoded 5' primer along with a J-beta primer mix. All samples yielded 2.5 million or more CDR3-containing paired-end reads. TCRdb processed the 5' RACE reads anew with MiXCR; each CDR3 protein has one entry. The sample shows about 1.4 million distinct CDR3 sequences, approximately 59% of them seen only once. The V and J ends lost 6 bases and 9 bases, in that order; junction bases with no gene match: 7. Germline-derived CDR1 and CDR2 are SNHLY and FYNNEI. The CDR3 has 14 amino acids. This sequence originates from a man between 18 and 35 years old in good health. The chain has TRBV2 and TRBJ2-4; 11 bases are shared with TRBD1. Sequenced input: blood. The CDR3 sequence: CASSEDRGRGIQYF. The CDR3 region has the DNA TGTGCCAGCAGCGAGGACAGGGGGCGAGGCATTCAGTACTTC.